The next 7 T cell receptor beta chains were all read from a single sample in a study of T cells in Graves' hyperthyroidism and ophthalmopathy. The CDR3 regions of TCR beta were amplified from RNA transcripts. The HTBI set primed first-round TCR CDR3 RT-PCR. One entry per CDR3 protein, called by TCRdb with MiXCR from the multiplex PCR reads. The sample records some 440,000 distinct CDR3 sequences, around a sixth being singletons. Material: blood. These receptor sequences come from a woman aged 18 to 35 with Graves' hyperthyroidism.

The sample holds many counts of this clonotype. The J gene is TRBJ2-3, the V gene TRBV2, with D uncertain. The CDR3 extends over 14 amino acids. The germline CDR1 and CDR2 sequences are SNHLY and FYNNEI. V lost 8 bases to trimming and J lost 2 bases, with 14 bases between them. CDR3 sequence: CASATGLFTDTQYF. The CDR3 DNA is TGTGCCAGCGCGACGGGTCTTTTCACAGATACGCAGTATTTT.

This clonotype was seen at least ten times. The genes are TRBV7-9 and TRBJ2-4; 7 nucleotides match TRBD1. After removal of 6 bases from V and 3 bases from J, the junction contained 5 bases not matched to a gene. The germline V gene has CDR1 SEHNR and CDR2 FQNEAQ (reference sequence). The CDR3 loop spans 14 amino acids. CDR3: CASSPWDSKNIQYF. The CDR3 DNA sequence: TGTGCCAGCAGTCCTTGGGACAGCAAAAACATTCAGTACTTC.

This clonotype showed up many times. The chain combines TRBV20-1 with TRBJ1-2; D remains unclear. The V end was cut by 0 bases, the J end by 10 bases, with 15 bases between. CDR3 length: 13 residues. Germline V gene lookup returns CDR1 DFQATT and CDR2 SNEGSKA (reference sequence). The CDR3 loop reads CSARDQPARDYTF. The CDR3 DNA is TGCAGTGCTAGAGATCAGCCGGCACGGGACTACACCTTC.

This clonotype was found many times. This rearrangement joins TRBV6-5 to TRBJ2-5; TRBD2 might be the D (7 bases). Germline CDR1 is MNHEY and CDR2 is SVGAGI. The CDR3 has 16 residues. The V gene lost 2 bases and the J gene lost 5 bases, with 18 bases spanning the gap. DNA of the CDR3: TGTGCCAGCAGTTACGCCTCTGGGGGGGCGGTGGAGACCCAGTACTTC. It is translated as CASSYASGGAVETQYF.

This clonotype was counted at least ten times. The rearrangement joins TRBV6-1 to TRBJ2-5; 7 bases are shared with TRBD2. The CDR3 is made up of 13 amino acids. The junction had 7 bases not matched to a gene; V was cut back by 7 bases and J by 5 bases. Germline assignment: CDR1 MNHNS and CDR2 SASEGT. CDR3 residues: CASTSGMRETQYF. CDR3 coding DNA: TGTGCCAGCACGAGCGGGATGAGGGAGACCCAGTACTTC.

This chain uses TRBV20-1 with TRBJ2-6; possibly TRBD1 for D (5 bases). This CDR3 has 15 residues. From germline, CDR1 is DFQATT and CDR2 SNEGSKA (reference sequence). The V and J ends lost 0 bases and 0 bases respectively, with 6 bases between them. The CDR3 nucleotides read TGCAGTGCTAGAGATGGACACTCTGGGGCCAACGTCCTGACTTTC. Protein: CSARDGHSGANVLTF.

This clonotype was seen at least ten times. The chain is built from TRBV4-1 and TRBJ1-4, with a weak D call TRBD1 (5 bases). V lost 1 base to trimming and J lost 1 base, with 7 bases between them. CDR3 length: 15 residues. The V gene's germline CDR1 is MGHRA and CDR2 YSYEKL. The CDR3 region has the DNA TGCGCCAGCAGCCAAGTTCAGGGAACTAATGAAAAACTGTTTTTT. This gives the protein CASSQVQGTNEKLFF.